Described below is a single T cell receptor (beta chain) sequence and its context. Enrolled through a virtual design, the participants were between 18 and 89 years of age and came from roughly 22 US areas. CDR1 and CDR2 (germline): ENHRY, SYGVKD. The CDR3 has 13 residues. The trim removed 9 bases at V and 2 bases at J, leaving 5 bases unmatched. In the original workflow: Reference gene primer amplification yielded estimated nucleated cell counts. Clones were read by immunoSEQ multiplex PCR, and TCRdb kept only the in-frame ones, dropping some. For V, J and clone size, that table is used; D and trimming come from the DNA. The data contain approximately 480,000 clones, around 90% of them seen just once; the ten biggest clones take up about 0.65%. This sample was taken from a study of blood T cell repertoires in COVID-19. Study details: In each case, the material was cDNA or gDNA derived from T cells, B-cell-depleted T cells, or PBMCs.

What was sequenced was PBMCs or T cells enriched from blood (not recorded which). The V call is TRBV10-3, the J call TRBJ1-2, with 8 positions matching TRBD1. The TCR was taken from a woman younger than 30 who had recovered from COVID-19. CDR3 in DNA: TGTGCCATTGACAGGGGCTCCAACTATGGCTACACCTTC. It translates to CAIDRGSNYGYTF.